The entry below gives a single TCR beta chain sequence along with its context. The target of this receptor is not known. Base quality data are lacking; no much larger clone is found one base away. The CDR3 regions of human TCRbeta chains were analyzed by immunosequencing. For the original study's pipeline: Repertoire TCRs were checked for matches against a reference library of SARS-CoV-2-specific TCRs that had been generated using the MIRA antigen-specificity platform. Breadth meant the fraction of unique TCRs that were SARS-CoV-2-associated, whereas depth meant the fraction of total T cells that were SARS-CoV-2-associated. Using the MIRA data, each spike-specific TCR was assigned both to the spike region to which the TCR was reactive and to a CD4 or CD8 class. Log10-transformed breadth and depth values were compared by one-way ANOVA with Sidak's multiple comparisons tests. What TCRdb holds here is the immuneACCESS table cut down to in-frame rearrangements. Part of the clones is not present; checked against another copy, under half of the missing clones reflect an unresolved V gene, and the others are unexplained. Clone size and the V and J calls come from that table; the DNA yielded D and trimming. The sample table shows about 68,000 clones, and about nine tenths are seen once. Jointly, the top ten make up roughly 2.4% of the sample.

These data originate in a study of T cell responses to AZD1222 COVID-19 vaccine (dated by TCRdb to the early 2020s). Looking at the study overall: AZD1222 recipients whose second dose came at about 4 weeks and those whose second dose came at about 12 weeks were combined into one group, since spike-specific TCR depth and breadth did not differ between the two schedules. A total of more than 230 trial participants underwent TCR sequencing, of whom under 220 had received two doses of AZD1222 and 26 had received two doses of the MenACWY control vaccine. Enrollment into the trials was organized by age into subgroups of 18-55, 56-69 and 70-plus years, and those subgroups contained roughly 150, 30 and 60 TCR-sequenced participants, respectively. What the study reported, not specific to this receptor: The 56-69-year group was small, and its depth increase did not reach significance, likely because of low power. Participants were mostly white British and included more females than males, and it was suggested by the authors that clonal diversity may have been underestimated. Reportedly, almost half of the unique spike-specific TCRs recognized epitopes lying outside the regions that are mutated in the B.1.351 and B.1.1.7 variants. Spike-specific TCR breadth and depth rose significantly after two AZD1222 doses compared with day 0 and with MenACWY recipients. Conclusions about previously exposed vaccinees are limited, since just a handful of AZD1222 recipients were seropositive for SARS-CoV-2 at baseline. Because no day 14 peak-response samples were available, the repertoires could be characterized only after the peak T cell response. The vaccine-associated CD4 TCRs covered the entire spike protein, and the dominant responses fell in regions 160-218 and 743-854.

Interpreted using the paper, the time point label stands for: baseline before first vaccination. Samples from vaccinated people were obtained from the UK trials COV001 and COV002, which included a single-blind randomized controlled phase 2/3 trial of AZD1222 (ChAdOx1 nCoV-19) in healthy adults. Trial participant PBMC samples were collected at day 0 and day 28 after the second dose for TCRbeta chain sequencing. Compared with germline, V lacks 3 bases and J lacks 3 bases; bases without a gene match: 0. The CDR3 runs 13 residues from the cysteine to the phenylalanine. The DNA shown is the 39-base CDR3, in frame from base 1. Reading the germline V gene gives CDR1 LGHNA and CDR2 YSLEER.

This receptor was obtained from an adult in good health. The rearranged segments are TRBV4-3 and TRBJ2-7, with 9 junctional bases fitting TRBD1. Here the sequenced sample was peripheral blood, taken on day 0 of AZD1222 vaccination. The DNA sequence is given as TGCGCCAGCAGCCAGACAGGGGGCTACGAGCAGTACTTC. Its protein reads: CASSQTGGYEQYF.